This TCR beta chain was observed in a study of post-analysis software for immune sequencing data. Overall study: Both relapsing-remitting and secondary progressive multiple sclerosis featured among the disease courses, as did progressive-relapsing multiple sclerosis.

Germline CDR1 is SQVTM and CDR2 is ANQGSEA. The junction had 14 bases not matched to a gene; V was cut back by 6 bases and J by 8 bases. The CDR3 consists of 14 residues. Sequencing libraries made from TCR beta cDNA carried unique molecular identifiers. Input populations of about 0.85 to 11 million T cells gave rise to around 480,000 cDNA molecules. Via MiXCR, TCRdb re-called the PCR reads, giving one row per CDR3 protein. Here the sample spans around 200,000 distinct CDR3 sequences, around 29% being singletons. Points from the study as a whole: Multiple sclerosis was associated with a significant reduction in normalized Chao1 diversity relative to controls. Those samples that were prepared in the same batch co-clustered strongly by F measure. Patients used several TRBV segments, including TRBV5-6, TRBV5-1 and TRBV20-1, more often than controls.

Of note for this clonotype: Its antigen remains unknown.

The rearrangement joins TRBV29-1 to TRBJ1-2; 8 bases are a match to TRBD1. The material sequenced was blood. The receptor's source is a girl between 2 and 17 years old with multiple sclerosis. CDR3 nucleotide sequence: TGCAGCGTCTTAGCCGGGACAGGTCGAGGGGGCTACACCTTC. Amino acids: CSVLAGTGRGGYTF. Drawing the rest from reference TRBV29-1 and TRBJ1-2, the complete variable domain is SAVISQKPSRDICQRGTSLTIQCQVDSQVTMMFWYRQQPGQSLTLIATANQGSEATYESGFVIDKFPISRPNLTFSTLTVSNMSPEDSSIYLCSVLAGTGRGGYTFGSGTRLTVV.